This TCR beta chain was sequenced during a study of blood T cell repertoires in COVID-19. Study-level background: COVID-19 samples collected from the United States, Italy and Spain covered acute and convalescent phases. Sources were T cells, B-cell-depleted T cells, or PBMCs; the material itself was cDNA or gDNA.

This clone was picked up many times. The sample holds other DNA sequences that translate to the same CDR3. Germline V lookup: CDR1 SEHNR, CDR2 FQNEAQ (reference sequence). V was cut by 5 bases and J by 5 bases, with 16 bases left in between. The CDR3 sequence is 15 residues long. Original processing notes: Estimates of nucleated cell counts were drawn from the amplification of reference gene primers. Sequencing used immunoSEQ multiplex PCR; TCRdb keeps in-frame clones, though not all of them. The D gene and trimming were derived from the DNA, and the V and J assignments and clone size from that table. The sample records some 290,000 clones, about 85% being singletons.

The clonotype originates from a woman aged 50 to 60 who had recovered from COVID-19. The V and J genes are TRBV7-9 and TRBJ1-5; a possible D gene is TRBD1 (6 bases). The sequenced material came from peripheral blood. In nucleotides, the CDR3 is TGTGCCAGCAGCCCTACGGGGGCGGGGGATCAGCCCCAGCATTTT. It encodes CASSPTGAGDQPQHF.